A selection of T cell receptor beta chains follows, all from one sample in a study of T cells in tuberculosis. This table comes from immunoSEQ multiplex PCR, and its TCRdb copy is limited to in-frame clones, with some not included. The sample holds tens of thousands of clones, roughly 90% seen once. Sequencing was done on a sample of CD1b-GMM tetramer-negative cells sorted from PBMCs. The source is an adult woman with latent tuberculosis. CDR3s include the opening cysteine and the closing phenylalanine or tryptophan.

j_call v_call cdr3_aa
TRBJ1-2 TRBV9 CASSPPLVQGYGYTF
TRBJ1-1 TRBV6-1 CASSEAGYSNTEAFF
TRBJ2-4 TRBV13 CASSLGGSIQYF
TRBJ1-1 TRBV6-1 CASGTTNTEAFF
TRBJ2-2 TRBV6-6 CASSYGVGAGELFF
TRBJ1-1 TRBV5-4 CASSLEGQGEAFF
TRBJ1-1 TRBV6-6 CASSLGVGNTEAFF
TRBJ1-6 TRBV27 CASSFGGTGGNSPLHF
TRBJ2-6 TRBV5-1 CASGGTGTGASGANVLTF
TRBJ2-7 TRBV13 CASSLSGRETYEQYF
TRBJ2-7 TRBV7-9 CASSLVPGSLVYEQYF
TRBJ1-3 TRBV7-7 CASSLRQGPGNTIYF
TRBJ2-7 TRBV18 CASSTGTYEQYF
TRBJ2-5 TRBV2 CASSQRGQQETQYF
TRBJ1-1 TRBV27 CASSRGQGIKEAFF
TRBJ2-3 TRBV28 CASSRLAGVTDTQYF
TRBJ1-2 TRBV7-9 CACLITEGKYGYTF
TRBJ2-7 TRBV5-4 CASSLRIGNSYEQYF
TRBJ1-2 TRBV27 CASSLQGANYGYTF
TRBJ2-2 TRBV27 CASSFGPNTGELFF
TRBJ1-1 TRBV30 CAGQGGNTEAFF
TRBJ1-5 TRBV6-5 CASSYSGAGNQPQHF
NA TRBV6-6 CASSGLAGASYEQYF
TRBJ2-5 TRBV15 CATSRGGPPGQETQYF
TRBJ1-2 TRBV7-2 CASSLALSPAAGYTF
TRBJ1-1 TRBV7-9 CASSLAGGHTEAFF
TRBJ2-5 TRBV11-2 CASSLGGPRPEQYF
TRBJ2-5 TRBV5-1 CASSSAGLQETQYF
TRBJ1-6 TRBV6-6 CASSPPGQGTSPLHF
TRBJ2-5 TRBV29-1 CSVEGTGGGAVTQYF
TRBJ1-2 TRBV10-2 CASTGTGVSGYTF
TRBJ2-5 TRBV6-6 CASSRTGMKETQYF
TRBJ2-1 TRBV25-1 CASSENRGGFYNEQFF
TRBJ2-7 TRBV2 CASSDAGLADSYEQYF
TRBJ1-2 TRBV2 CASSEAPPRRGLYGYTF
TRBJ1-6 TRBV19 CASSDRFHSPLHF